This TCR beta chain was sequenced for a study of T cell therapy after organ transplantation. The CDR3 extends over 17 amino acids. Unmatched junction bases numbered 8, after V lost 1 base and J lost 3 bases. Germline values: CDR1 SSHAT, CDR2 FNYEAQ (reference sequence). Here immunoSEQ multiplex PCR was the method, and the copy in TCRdb shows in-frame clones only, minus some. The repertoire holds about 50,000 clones, 85% to 95% seen once, with around 3% in the top ten. As regards this clone: Its antigen remains unknown.

This clonotype was sampled from a human patient who had received a solid organ transplant and had CMV disease. The J gene is TRBJ2-2, the V gene TRBV7-7; TRBD1 agrees at 7 bases. This specimen was CD8+ T cells from blood, taken before autologous CMV-specific T cell therapy. Written as DNA, the CDR3 is TGTGCCAGCAGCTTAGGAGAGACCGGGACAGACACCGGGGAGCTGTTTTTT. This sequence encodes CASSLGETGTDTGELFF.